The rows below give T cell receptor beta chains drawn from one sample of a study of tumor-infiltrating lymphocytes in primary liver carcinoma. TCRdb processed the multiplex PCR reads anew with MiXCR; each CDR3 protein has one entry. Among roughly 120,000 distinct CDR3 sequences, around 60% were seen once, and the ten largest hold roughly a tenth. Sequenced: liver tumor tissue from sampling region 1. All receptors derive from a woman aged 55-75 years with primary liver carcinoma and hepatitis B virus infection. Both conserved end residues are part of each CDR3. A D gene is named only where the DNA matches it firmly. Size is stated for part of the rows, as once, few or many counts, or as a class when the clone is expanded.

>-|TRBV28|TRBJ2-3|-
CASSFRGSGFTDMQYF
TGTGCCAGCAGTTTTAGAGGAAGCGGGTTCACAGATATGCAGTATTTT
>TRBD1|TRBV5-1|TRBJ2-7|many
CASSRDRSYEQYF
TGCGCCAGCAGCCGGGACAGATCCTACGAGCAGTACTTC
>-|TRBV11-2|TRBJ2-5|-
CASGWPMRQETQYF
TGTGCCAGCGGCTGGCCCATGCGGCAAGAGACCCAGTACTTC
>-|TRBV5-1|TRBJ2-7|-
CATTSRREQYF
TGCGCCACAACCTCACGGCGCGAGCAGTACTTC
>TRBD1|TRBV11-2|TRBJ2-7|many
CASSPGQGDYGEQYF
TGTGCCAGCAGCCCCGGACAGGGGGATTATGGCGAGCAGTACTTC
>TRBD1|TRBV11-3|TRBJ2-3|once
CASIVRDRDTQYF
TGCGCCAGCATCGTCCGGGACAGAGATACGCAGTATTTT
>TRBD2|TRBV28|TRBJ2-7|-
CASSPTLAGGPGPVYEQYF
TGTGCCAGCAGTCCCACACTAGCGGGAGGGCCAGGCCCGGTCTACGAGCAGTACTTC
>-|TRBV11-3|TRBJ2-1|-
CASSLVWGEWGVDEQLF
TGTGCCAGCAGCTTAGTTTGGGGGGAGTGGGGTGTCGATGAGCAGCTCTTC
>-|TRBV30|TRBJ2-2|-
CACRTWLGGPGELFF
TGTGCCTGTCGAACCTGGTTGGGGGGCCCCGGGGAGCTGTTTTTT
>TRBD2|TRBV12-3/TRBV12-4|TRBJ2-5|few
CAGSPGTSGRIGEETQYF
TGTGCCGGCAGCCCCGGGACTAGCGGGAGAATTGGGGAAGAGACCCAGTACTTC
>-|TRBV5-1|TRBJ2-1|-
CASSFQGYKQFF
TGCGCCAGCAGCTTTCAGGGGTATAAGCAGTTCTTC
>-|TRBV7-9|TRBJ2-4|many
CASSTGPGKNIQYF
TGTGCCAGCAGCACAGGGCCCGGAAAAAACATTCAGTACTTC
>TRBD2|TRBV5-1|TRBJ2-7|-
CTSSLGASGKDEQYF
TGCACCAGCAGCCTGGGCGCTAGCGGGAAGGACGAGCAGTACTTC
>-|TRBV9|TRBJ1-1|-
CASSVDGKNEAFF
TGTGCCAGCAGCGTAGATGGGAAGAATGAAGCTTTCTTT
>TRBD1|TRBV14|TRBJ1-3|once
CASSRTGAAGNSIYF
TGTGCCAGCAGTCGAACAGGGGCAGCTGGAAACTCCATATATTTT
>TRBD2|TRBV5-1|TRBJ2-5|once
CASIPPPSGSETQYF
TGCGCCAGCATCCCGCCCCCTAGCGGGAGCGAGACCCAGTACTTC
>-|TRBV6-5|TRBJ1-2|-
CASSYLGVGRYTF
TGTGCCAGCAGTTACTTGGGGGTTGGACGCTACACCTTC
>-|TRBV11-2|TRBJ1-5|once
CANSLGSGQPQHF
TGTGCCAACAGCTTAGGCAGTGGTCAGCCCCAGCATTTT
>TRBD1|TRBV7-9|TRBJ2-7|-
CASTGTESYEQYF
TGTGCCAGTACCGGGACAGAGTCCTACGAGCAGTACTTC
>TRBD2|TRBV12-3/TRBV12-4|TRBJ2-1|few
CASRPGGRSYDEQFF
TGTGCTAGCAGACCTGGCGGGAGGTCCTACGATGAGCAGTTCTTC
>-|TRBV11-3|TRBJ2-1|-
CPSSLGDINERFF
TGTCCTAGCAGCTTAGGAGACATCAATGAGCGGTTCTTC
>TRBD2|TRBV5-1|TRBJ2-1|-
CASSSGLPTYDEQFF
TGCGCCAGCAGCTCGGGACTACCAACCTACGATGAGCAGTTCTTC
>TRBD2|TRBV5-5|TRBJ2-1|once
CTSSFEGGYNEQFF
TGTACCAGCAGTTTCGAGGGAGGGTACAATGAGCAGTTCTTC
>-|TRBV11-2|TRBJ2-2|-
CTSSYGPFGELLF
TGTACCAGCAGCTACGGTCCGTTCGGGGAGCTGCTTTTT
>-|TRBV10-3|TRBJ2-1|once
CAIMESSYNEHFF
TGTGCCATCATGGAAAGCTCCTACAATGAGCACTTCTTC
>-|TRBV29-1|TRBJ2-7|-
CGVVLRRYLRYEQYF
TGCGGCGTTGTTCTCAGGCGGTACCTACGCTACGAGCAGTACTTC
>-|TRBV7-9|TRBJ2-1|-
CASSLDGIQSYNEQFF
TGTGCCAGTAGCTTAGATGGCATACAATCATACAATGAGCAGTTCTTC
>TRBD2|TRBV7-8|TRBJ2-2|many
CASSWGRGLAGEKTGELFF
TGTGCCAGCAGCTGGGGGAGGGGACTAGCGGGAGAGAAGACCGGGGAGCTGTTTTTT
>-|TRBV28|TRBJ2-2|-
CASSWELGELFF
TGTGCCAGCAGTTGGGAGCTCGGGGAGCTGTTTTTT
>-|TRBV11-3|TRBJ2-1|many
CASRPPRAYNEQFF
TGTGCCAGCAGGCCTCCCAGGGCCTACAATGAGCAGTTCTTC
>-|TRBV28|TRBJ1-4|few
CASSVQPVRLFF
TGTGCCAGCAGCGTACAGCCGGTAAGGCTGTTTTTT
>-|TRBV11-2|TRBJ2-3|-
CASSFRIRPSNTDTQYF
TGTGCCAGCAGCTTTAGGATTCGCCCGTCTAACACAGATACGCAGTATTTT
>-|TRBV28|TRBJ1-3|-
CACRLGGAASGNTIYF
TGTGCCTGCAGGTTAGGGGGAGCTGCCTCTGGAAACACCATATATTTT
>-|TRBV28|TRBJ2-2|few
CASSKEQDGELFF
TGTGCCAGCAGCAAAGAACAGGACGGGGAGCTGTTTTTT
>-|TRBV18|TRBJ2-4|-
CASSAQGAKNIQYF
TGTGCCAGCTCAGCTCAGGGAGCCAAAAACATTCAGTACTTC
>-|TRBV4-2|TRBJ1-2|-
CVSSLTAGADNYGYTF
TGTGTCAGCAGCCTTACTGCGGGGGCTGATAACTATGGATACACCTTC
>-|TRBV12-3/TRBV12-4|TRBJ2-2|-
CVSSYFGELFF
TGTGTCAGCAGTTATTTCGGGGAGCTGTTTTTT
>-|TRBV29-1|TRBJ1-6|-
CSDAVGASNNSPLNF
TGCAGCGATGCAGTAGGGGCGTCAAATAATTCACCCCTCAACTTT
>TRBD2|TRBV11-3|TRBJ2-1|-
CASSPRGSGSNEQFF
TGTGCAAGCAGCCCTCGGGGTAGCGGGAGCAACGAGCAGTTCTTC
>-|TRBV11-2|TRBJ2-7|once
CASGNPGLAYDQYF
TGTGCCAGCGGAAATCCGGGGCTAGCCTACGATCAGTACTTC
>-|TRBV5-1|TRBJ2-5|few
CASSRDQETQYF
TGCGCCAGCAGCCGAGACCAAGAGACCCAGTACTTC
>-|TRBV11-2|TRBJ2-1|-
CANNRRRGGRVDEQFF
TGTGCCAACAACCGAAGAAGGGGGGGCAGGGTGGATGAGCAGTTCTTC
>-|TRBV6-5|TRBJ1-1|many
CASSSPGLATEAFF
TGTGCCAGCAGTTCCCCGGGACTTGCCACTGAAGCTTTCTTT
>-|TRBV11-2|TRBJ2-3|-
CASSLVSYTDMQYF
TGTGCCAGCAGTTTAGTTAGCTACACAGATATGCAGTATTTT
>-|TRBV5-1|TRBJ2-3|few
CASSLETSHTDTQYF
TGCGCCAGCAGCTTGGAAACTAGCCACACAGATACGCAGTATTTT
>-|TRBV30|TRBJ2-1|few
CAWSGVHEQFF
TGTGCCTGGAGTGGGGTCCATGAGCAGTTCTTC
>TRBD2|TRBV6-6|TRBJ2-3|many
CASSYGLAGGTDTQYF
TGTGCCAGCAGTTACGGGCTAGCGGGAGGGACAGATACGCAGTATTTT
>-|TRBV15|TRBJ2-1|-
CATSRVASRGDEQFF
TGTGCCACCAGCAGAGTGGCTAGCAGAGGGGATGAGCAGTTCTTC
>-|TRBV5-1|TRBJ2-3|-
CTSSLVAGRGTDTQYF
TGCACCAGCAGCTTGGTTGCGGGCCGTGGCACAGATACGCAGTATTTT
>TRBD1|TRBV20-1|TRBJ2-3|-
CSARPRWGQTSTDTQYF
TGCAGTGCTAGGCCCCGGTGGGGACAGACTAGCACAGATACGCAGTATTTT
>-|TRBV6-2/TRBV6-3|TRBJ2-7|many
CASSYGRLQAYEQYF
TGTGCCAGCAGTTACGGCAGGTTGCAAGCCTACGAGCAGTACTTC
>-|TRBV5-1|TRBJ2-5|-
CASSLQGSRETQYF
TGCGCCAGCAGCTTGCAGGGTTCAAGAGAGACCCAGTACTTC
>-|TRBV6-2/TRBV6-3|TRBJ2-7|many
CASGRPSYEQYF
TGTGCCAGCGGGAGGCCCTCCTACGAGCAGTACTTC
>-|TRBV11-2|TRBJ2-2|-
CASSLIRRLAGELFF
TGTGCCAGCAGCTTAATCAGGAGGCTCGCCGGGGAGCTGTTTTTT
>TRBD2|TRBV15|TRBJ2-7|-
CATSRPDGREGPYEQYF
TGTGCCACCAGCAGACCTGATGGGCGGGAGGGACCCTACGAGCAGTACTTC
>-|TRBV12-3/TRBV12-4|TRBJ1-2|-
CASSPGQVDGYTF
TGTGCCAGCAGTCCCGGGCAGGTCGATGGCTACACCTTC
>-|TRBV11-1|TRBJ2-7|-
CASSLRACGSYEQYF
TGTGCCAGCAGCTTAAGGGCATGTGGAAGCTACGAGCAGTACTTC
>-|TRBV6-5|TRBJ2-6|once
CASSSDNSGASVLTF
TGTGCCAGCAGCTCGGACAACTCTGGGGCCAGCGTCCTGACTTTC
>TRBD2|TRBV9|TRBJ2-5|-
CASSGGSLQETQYF
TGTGCCAGCTCGGGCGGGAGTTTACAAGAGACCCAGTACTTC
>-|TRBV6-1|TRBJ2-2|many
CASSELTRITNTGELFF
TGTGCCAGCAGTGAGTTGACTCGTATAACGAACACCGGGGAGCTGTTTTTT